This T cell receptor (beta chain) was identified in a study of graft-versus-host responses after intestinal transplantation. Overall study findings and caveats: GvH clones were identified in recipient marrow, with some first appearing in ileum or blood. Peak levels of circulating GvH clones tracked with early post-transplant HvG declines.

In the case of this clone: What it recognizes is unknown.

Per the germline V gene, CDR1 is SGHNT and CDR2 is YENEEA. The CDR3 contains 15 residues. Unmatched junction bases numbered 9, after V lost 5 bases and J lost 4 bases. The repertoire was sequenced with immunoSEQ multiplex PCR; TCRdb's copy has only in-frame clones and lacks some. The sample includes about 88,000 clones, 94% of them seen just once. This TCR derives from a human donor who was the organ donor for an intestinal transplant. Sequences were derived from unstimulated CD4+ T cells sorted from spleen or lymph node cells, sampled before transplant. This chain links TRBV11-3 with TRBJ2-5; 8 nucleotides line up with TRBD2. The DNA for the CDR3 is TGTGCCAGCAGCCACGACCGGGGGGGCTTAGAGACCCAGTACTTC. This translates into CASSHDRGGLETQYF.